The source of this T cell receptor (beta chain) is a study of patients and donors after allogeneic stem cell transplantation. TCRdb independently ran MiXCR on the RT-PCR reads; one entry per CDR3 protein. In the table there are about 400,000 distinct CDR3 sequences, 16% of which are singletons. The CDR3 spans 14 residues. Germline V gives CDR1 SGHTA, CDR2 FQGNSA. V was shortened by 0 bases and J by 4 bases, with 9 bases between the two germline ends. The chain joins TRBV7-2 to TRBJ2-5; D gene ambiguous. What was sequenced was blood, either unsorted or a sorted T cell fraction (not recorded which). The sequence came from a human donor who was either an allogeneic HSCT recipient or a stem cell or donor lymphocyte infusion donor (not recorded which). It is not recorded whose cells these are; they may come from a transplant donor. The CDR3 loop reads CASSLAEPGETQYF. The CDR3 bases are TGTGCCAGCAGCTTAGCGGAGCCCGGAGAGACCCAGTACTTC.